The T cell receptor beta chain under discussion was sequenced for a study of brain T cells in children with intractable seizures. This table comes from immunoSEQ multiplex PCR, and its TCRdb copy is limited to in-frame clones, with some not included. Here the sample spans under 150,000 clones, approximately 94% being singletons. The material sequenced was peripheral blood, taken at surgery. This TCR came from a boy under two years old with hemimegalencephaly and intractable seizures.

The CDR3 DNA is TGTGCCAGCTCACCGAAACAGGGGGCGCCCGGTGGCTACACCTTC. Its protein is CASSPKQGAPGGYTF. The rearrangement uses TRBV18 and TRBJ1-2, with 9 bases aligning to TRBD1. CDR1 and CDR2 (germline): KGHSH, LQKENI. The V segment lost 3 bases and the J segment 7 bases; nucleotides outside the gene matches: 9. The CDR3 runs to 15 residues. Full variable domain (missing parts from reference TRBV18 and TRBJ1-2): NAGVMQNPRHLVRRRGQEARLRCSPMKGHSHVYWYRQLPEEGLKFMVYLQKENIIDESGMPKERFSAEFPKEGPSILRIQQVVRGDSAAYFCASSPKQGAPGGYTFGSGTRLTVV.